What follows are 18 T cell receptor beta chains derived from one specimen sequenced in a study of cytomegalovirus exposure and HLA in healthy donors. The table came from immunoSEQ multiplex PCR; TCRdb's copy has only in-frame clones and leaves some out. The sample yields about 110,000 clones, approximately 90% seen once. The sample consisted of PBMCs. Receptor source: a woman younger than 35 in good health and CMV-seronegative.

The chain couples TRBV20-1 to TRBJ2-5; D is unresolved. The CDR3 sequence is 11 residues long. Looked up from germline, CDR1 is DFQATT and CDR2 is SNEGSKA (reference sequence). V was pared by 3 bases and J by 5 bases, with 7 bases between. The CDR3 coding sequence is TGCAGTGCTAGTAGTTGGGAGACCCAGTACTTC. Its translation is CSASSWETQYF.

In nucleotides, the CDR3 is TGTGCCAGTAGTCTTTTCGGGAGTCGGGAGACCCAGTACTTC. Its translation: CASSLFGSRETQYF. The chain uses TRBV19 and TRBJ2-5, with D possibly matching TRBD2 (6 bases). Trimming took off 5 bases at V and 5 bases at J, with 15 bases between the two ends. The CDR3 spans 14 residues. Germline V gene data show CDR1 as LNHDA and CDR2 as SQIVND (reference sequence). The full variable domain, in which reference TRBV19 and TRBJ2-5 provide the parts outside the CDR3, is DGGITQSPKYLFRKEGQNVTLSCEQNLNHDAMYWYRQDPGQGLRLIYYSQIVNDFQKGDIAEGYSVSREKKESFPLTVTSAQKNPTAFYLCASSLFGSRETQYFGPGTRLLVL.

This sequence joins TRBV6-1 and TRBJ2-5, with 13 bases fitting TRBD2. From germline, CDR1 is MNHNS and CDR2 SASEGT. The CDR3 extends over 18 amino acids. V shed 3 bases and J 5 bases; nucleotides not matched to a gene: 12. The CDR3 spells CASSEYWGLAGPRETQYF. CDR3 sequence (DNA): TGTGCCAGCAGTGAGTATTGGGGACTAGCGGGACCTCGGGAGACCCAGTACTTC.

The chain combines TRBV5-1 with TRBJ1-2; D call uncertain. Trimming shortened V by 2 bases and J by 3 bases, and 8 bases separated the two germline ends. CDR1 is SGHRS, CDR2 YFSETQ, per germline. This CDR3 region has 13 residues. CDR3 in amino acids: CASSFTPDYGYTF. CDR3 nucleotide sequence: TGCGCCAGCAGCTTTACTCCGGACTATGGCTACACCTTC.

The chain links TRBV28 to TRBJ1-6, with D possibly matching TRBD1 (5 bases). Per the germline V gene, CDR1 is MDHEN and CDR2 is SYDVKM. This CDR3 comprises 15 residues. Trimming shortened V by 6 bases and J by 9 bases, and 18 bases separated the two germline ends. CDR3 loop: CASRPDRGRVSPLHF. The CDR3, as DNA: TGTGCCAGCAGGCCGGATAGGGGTAGGGTTTCACCCCTCCACTTT.

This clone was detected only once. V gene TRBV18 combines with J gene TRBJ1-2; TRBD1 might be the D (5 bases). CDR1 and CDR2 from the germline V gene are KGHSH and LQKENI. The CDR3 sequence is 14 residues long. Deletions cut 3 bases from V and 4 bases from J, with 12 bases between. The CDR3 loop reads CASSPGGTGYGYTF. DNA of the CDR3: TGTGCCAGCTCACCCGGGGGGACGGGCTATGGCTACACCTTC. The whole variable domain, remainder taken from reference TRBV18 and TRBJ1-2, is NAGVMQNPRHLVRRRGQEARLRCSPMKGHSHVYWYRQLPEEGLKFMVYLQKENIIDESGMPKERFSAEFPKEGPSILRIQQVVRGDSAAYFCASSPGGTGYGYTFGSGTRLTVV.

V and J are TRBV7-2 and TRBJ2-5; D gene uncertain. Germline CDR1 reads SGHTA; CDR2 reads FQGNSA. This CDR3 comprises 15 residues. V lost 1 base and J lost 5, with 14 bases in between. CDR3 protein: CASSLVSTSRETQYF. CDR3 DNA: TGTGCCAGCAGCTTAGTTTCCACTTCCCGCGAGACCCAGTACTTC.

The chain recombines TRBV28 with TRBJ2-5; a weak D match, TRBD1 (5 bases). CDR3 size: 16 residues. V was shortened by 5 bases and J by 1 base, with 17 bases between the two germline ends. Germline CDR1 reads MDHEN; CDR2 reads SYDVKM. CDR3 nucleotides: TGTGCCAGCAGTCTTGGCAGGGTTTCGGGCCAAGAGACCCAGTACTTC. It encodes CASSLGRVSGQETQYF.

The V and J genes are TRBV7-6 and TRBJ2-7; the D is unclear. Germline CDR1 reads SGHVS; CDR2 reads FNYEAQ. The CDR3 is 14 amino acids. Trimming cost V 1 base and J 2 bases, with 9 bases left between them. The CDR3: CASSLVPETYEQYF. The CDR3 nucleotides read TGTGCCAGCAGCTTAGTACCAGAAACCTACGAGCAGTACTTC.

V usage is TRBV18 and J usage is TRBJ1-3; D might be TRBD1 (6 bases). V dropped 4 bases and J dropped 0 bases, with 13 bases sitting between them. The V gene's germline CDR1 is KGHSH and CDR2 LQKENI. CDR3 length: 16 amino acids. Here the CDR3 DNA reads TGTGCCAGCTCACGAGAGACAGGCAGCTCTGGAAACACCATATATTTT. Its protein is CASSRETGSSGNTIYF.

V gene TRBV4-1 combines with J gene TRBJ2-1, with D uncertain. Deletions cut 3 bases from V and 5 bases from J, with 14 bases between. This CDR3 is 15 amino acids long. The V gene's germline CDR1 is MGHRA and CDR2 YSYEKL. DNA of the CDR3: TGCGCCAGCAGCCACCCGGCAAGCGTAGACAATGAGCAGTTCTTC. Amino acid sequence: CASSHPASVDNEQFF.

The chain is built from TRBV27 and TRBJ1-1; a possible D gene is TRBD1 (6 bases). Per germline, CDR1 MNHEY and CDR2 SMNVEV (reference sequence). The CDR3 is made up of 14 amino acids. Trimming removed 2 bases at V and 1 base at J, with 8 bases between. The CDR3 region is CASSLIRGNTEAFF. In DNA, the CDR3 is TGTGCCAGCAGTTTAATCAGGGGGAACACTGAAGCTTTCTTT.

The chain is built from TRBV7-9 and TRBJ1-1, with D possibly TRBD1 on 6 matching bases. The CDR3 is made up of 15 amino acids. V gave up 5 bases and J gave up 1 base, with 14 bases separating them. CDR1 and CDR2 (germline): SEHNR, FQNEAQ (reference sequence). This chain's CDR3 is CASSLHLTGNTEAFF. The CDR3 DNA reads TGTGCCAGCAGCCTGCATTTGACAGGGAACACTGAAGCTTTCTTT.

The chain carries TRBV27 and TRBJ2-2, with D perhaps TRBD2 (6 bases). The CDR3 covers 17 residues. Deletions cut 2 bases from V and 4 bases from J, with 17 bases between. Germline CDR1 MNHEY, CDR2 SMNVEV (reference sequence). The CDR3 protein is CASSLPAGGIRTGELFF. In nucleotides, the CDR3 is TGTGCCAGCAGTTTACCGGCTGGCGGGATACGCACCGGGGAGCTGTTTTTT.

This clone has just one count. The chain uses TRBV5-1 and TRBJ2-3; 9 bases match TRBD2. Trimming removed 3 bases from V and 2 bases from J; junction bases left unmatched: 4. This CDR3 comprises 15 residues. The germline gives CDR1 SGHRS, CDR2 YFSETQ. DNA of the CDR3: TGCGCCAGCAGCTGGGGACTAGCCAACACAGATACGCAGTATTTT. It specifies CASSWGLANTDTQYF.

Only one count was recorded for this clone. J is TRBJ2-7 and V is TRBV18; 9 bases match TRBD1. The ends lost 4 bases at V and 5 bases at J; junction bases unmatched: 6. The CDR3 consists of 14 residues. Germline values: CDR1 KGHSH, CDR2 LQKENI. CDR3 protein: CASSLDRGTNEQYF. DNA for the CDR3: TGTGCCAGCTCACTGGACAGGGGCACGAACGAGCAGTACTTC.

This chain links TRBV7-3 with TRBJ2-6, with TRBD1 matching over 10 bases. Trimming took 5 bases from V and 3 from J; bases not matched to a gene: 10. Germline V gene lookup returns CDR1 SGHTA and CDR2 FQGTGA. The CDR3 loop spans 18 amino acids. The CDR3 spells CASSNRDRGSGGANVLTF. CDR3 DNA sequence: TGTGCCAGCAGCAACCGGGACAGGGGCTCCGGTGGGGCCAACGTCCTGACTTTC.

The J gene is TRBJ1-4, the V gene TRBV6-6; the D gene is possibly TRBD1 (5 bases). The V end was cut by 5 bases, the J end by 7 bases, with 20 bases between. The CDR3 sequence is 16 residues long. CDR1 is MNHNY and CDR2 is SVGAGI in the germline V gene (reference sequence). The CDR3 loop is CASSTTGGRGAEKLFF. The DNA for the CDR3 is TGTGCCAGCAGTACGACGGGGGGGAGAGGGGCTGAAAAACTGTTTTTT.